The rows below give T cell receptor beta chains drawn from one sample of a study of T cells in Graves' hyperthyroidism and ophthalmopathy. TCRdb re-called the multiplex PCR reads through MiXCR, storing one row per CDR3 protein. The data hold approximately 610,000 distinct CDR3 sequences, with roughly 14% observed a single time. Material: blood. The source of these receptors is a middle-aged woman with Graves' ophthalmopathy. Both conserved end residues are part of each CDR3. A D gene is named only where the DNA matches it firmly. Size is omitted from some rows. Given values are once, few, many or a class for expanded clones.

>-|TRBJ2-6|TRBV20-1|-
CSARQSHSGANVLTF
TGCAGTGCTAGACAGTCCCACTCTGGGGCCAACGTCCTGACTTTC
>TRBD2|TRBJ2-7|TRBV2|many
CASSEPGRNEQYF
TGTGCCAGCAGTGAACCCGGGAGGAACGAGCAGTACTTC
>-|TRBJ2-7|TRBV29-1|many
CSVEDAYEQYF
TGCAGCGTTGAAGACGCCTACGAGCAGTACTTC
>-|TRBJ1-2|TRBV5-1|many
CASSFVQGALGGYTF
TGCGCCAGCAGCTTCGTTCAGGGCGCCTTAGGCGGCTACACCTTC
>-|TRBJ2-5|TRBV7-3|many
CASSSAGGRVETQYF
TGTGCCAGCAGCTCCGCCGGGGGGCGGGTAGAGACCCAGTACTTC
>-|TRBJ2-7|TRBV19|many
CANSLRWDPYEQYF
TGTGCCAATAGTCTCCGGTGGGATCCCTACGAGCAGTACTTC
>TRBD1|TRBJ2-7|TRBV12-3/TRBV12-4|many
CASSHTGVSSYEQYF
TGTGCCAGCAGCCACACAGGGGTCAGCTCCTACGAGCAGTACTTC
>-|TRBJ2-7|TRBV7-3|many
CASASSQQYEQYF
TGTGCCAGCGCAAGCAGCCAACAGTACGAGCAGTACTTC
>-|TRBJ1-2|TRBV12-3/TRBV12-4|-
CASSLEPNYGYTF
TGTGCCAGCAGTTTAGAGCCTAACTATGGCTACACCTTC
>-|TRBJ1-1|TRBV7-2|-
CASSLIGGLGTEAFF
TGTGCCAGCAGCTTAATCGGGGGTCTGGGCACTGAAGCTTTCTTT
>-|TRBJ1-1|TRBV27|few
CASSSMGRNTEAFF
TGTGCCAGCAGTTCCATGGGGCGGAACACTGAAGCTTTCTTT
>TRBD2|TRBJ2-7|TRBV28|many
CASSPSLAGIAYEQYF
TGTGCCAGCAGCCCCTCATTAGCGGGAATAGCCTACGAGCAGTACTTC
>TRBD1|TRBJ1-1|TRBV18|few
CASSQGAWGTEAFF
TGTGCCAGCTCGCAGGGGGCGTGGGGCACTGAAGCTTTCTTT
>-|TRBJ1-1|TRBV7-2|many
CASSLGGTTEAFF
TGTGCCAGCAGCCTAGGGGGGACCACTGAAGCTTTCTTT
>TRBD1|TRBJ1-1|TRBV6-2/TRBV6-3|many
CASSYSSTGQGGTEAFF
TGTGCCAGCAGTTACTCGAGTACGGGACAGGGGGGCACTGAAGCTTTCTTT
>-|TRBJ2-3|TRBV7-2|-
CASSLLGPDTQYF
TGTGCCAGCAGCTTATTGGGACCGGATACGCAGTATTTT
>-|TRBJ1-1|TRBV12-3/TRBV12-4|few
CASSSAIEAFF
TGTGCCAGCAGTTCCGCCATTGAAGCTTTCTTT
>TRBD2|TRBJ2-7|TRBV19|many
CASSPVGSGASYEQYF
TGTGCCAGTAGTCCGGTGGGTAGCGGGGCCTCCTACGAGCAGTACTTC
>TRBD2|TRBJ2-7|TRBV12-3/TRBV12-4|many
CASSLRVAGGYEQYF
TGTGCCAGCAGTCTCCGGGTAGCGGGAGGGTACGAGCAGTACTTC
>TRBD2|TRBJ2-5|TRBV20-1|many
CSASLGREGRETQYF
TGCAGTGCTTCGTTGGGGCGGGAGGGCCGAGAGACCCAGTACTTC
>TRBD2|TRBJ2-7|TRBV6-1|many
CASSEGGRAYEQYF
TGTGCCAGCAGTGAAGGCGGGAGAGCCTACGAGCAGTACTTC
>-|TRBJ1-1|TRBV7-9|many
CASSSSRGTEAFF
TGTGCCAGCAGCTCAAGTCGGGGCACTGAAGCTTTCTTT
>TRBD2|TRBJ2-7|TRBV20-1|many
CSATPTDSGTSIHEQYF
TGCAGTGCTACCCCAACCGACTCCGGGACTAGTATTCACGAGCAGTACTTC
>-|TRBJ1-5|TRBV6-5|many
CASSPREGQQPQHF
TGTGCCAGCAGTCCCCGGGAGGGGCAACAGCCCCAGCATTTT
>TRBD1|TRBJ2-5|TRBV29-1|many
CSATPRWTGVQETQYF
TGCAGCGCCACCCCGAGGTGGACAGGGGTACAAGAGACCCAGTACTTC
>-|TRBJ2-2|TRBV11-2|many
CASTPHTGELFF
TGTGCCAGCACCCCTCACACCGGGGAGCTGTTTTTT
>TRBD2|TRBJ2-3|TRBV19|few
CASSIRGGSETDTQYF
TGTGCCAGTAGTATTAGGGGCGGGAGCGAAACAGATACGCAGTATTTT
>TRBD1|TRBJ1-2|TRBV2|many
CASEGDSNLYGYTF
TGTGCCAGTGAGGGGGACAGCAACCTCTATGGCTACACCTTC
>TRBD2|TRBJ2-5|TRBV13|-
CASSAGLAGTETQYF
TGTGCCAGCAGCGCGGGACTAGCGGGAACAGAGACCCAGTACTTC
>-|TRBJ2-7|TRBV29-1|-
CSVHVGGPSYEQYF
TGCAGCGTCCACGTCGGGGGGCCATCCTACGAGCAGTACTTC
>-|TRBJ1-3|TRBV6-5|many
CASSLDSPGNTIYF
TGTGCCAGCAGTTTGGACAGCCCTGGAAACACCATATATTTT
>-|TRBJ2-2|TRBV11-3|-
CASSFLPPNTGELFF
TGTGCCAGCAGCTTTCTCCCCCCGAACACCGGGGAGCTGTTTTTT
>-|TRBJ1-2|TRBV19|many
CASSLLAGEDYGYTF
TGTGCCAGTAGCCTTTTGGCAGGGGAGGACTATGGCTACACCTTC
>-|TRBJ1-2|TRBV30|many
CAGYREDYGYTF
TGTGCCGGATACAGGGAGGACTATGGCTACACCTTC
>TRBD2|TRBJ2-5|TRBV7-8|many
CASSRGTSGDQETQYF
TGTGCCAGCAGCAGAGGGACTAGCGGGGACCAAGAGACCCAGTACTTC
>TRBD2|TRBJ2-7|TRBV7-2|many
CASSLGDYSYEQYF
TGTGCCAGCAGCTTAGGGGACTACTCCTACGAGCAGTACTTC
>TRBD1|TRBJ2-4|TRBV12-3/TRBV12-4|many
CASSSGQGGDKNIQYF
TGTGCCAGCAGTTCCGGACAGGGAGGAGACAAAAACATTCAGTACTTC
>-|TRBJ1-2|TRBV28|many
CASSLPPVHYGYTF
TGTGCCAGCAGTTTACCCCCGGTCCACTATGGCTACACCTTC
>TRBD1|TRBJ2-7|TRBV5-6|-
CASSYYGDRESF
TGTGCCAGCAGCTATTATGGGGACAGGGAGAGCTTC
>TRBD1|TRBJ1-2|TRBV3-1|many
CASSLRDRNYGYTF
TGTGCCAGCAGCCTCCGGGACAGGAACTATGGCTACACCTTC
>-|TRBJ1-1|TRBV6-1|-
CASSAKQGTEAFF
TGTGCCAGCAGTGCGAAACAGGGAACTGAAGCTTTCTTT
>TRBD1|TRBJ2-5|TRBV11-2|-
CASSSGTGGGGETQYF
TGTGCCAGCAGCTCCGGGACAGGGGGCGGTGGAGAGACCCAGTACTTC
>-|TRBJ2-7|TRBV14|many
CASSQEATSSYEQYF
TGTGCCAGCAGCCAAGAAGCGACAAGCTCCTACGAGCAGTACTTC
>TRBD2|TRBJ2-3|TRBV19|few
CASSIDPAGLAGTDTQYF
TGTGCCAGTAGTATAGATCCTGCGGGACTAGCGGGCACAGATACGCAGTATTTT
>TRBD2|TRBJ2-2|TRBV30|many
CAWERLALNTGELFF
TGTGCCTGGGAACGACTAGCGCTGAACACCGGGGAGCTGTTTTTT
>TRBD1|TRBJ2-3|TRBV6-1|-
CASRPGTGGTDTQYF
TGTGCCAGCAGGCCCGGGACAGGGGGCACGGATACGCAGTATTTT
>TRBD2|TRBJ2-7|TRBV6-2/TRBV6-3|-
CASTGAAAGIYEQYF
TGTGCCAGCACTGGGGCGGCAGCGGGGATCTACGAGCAGTACTTC
>-|TRBJ2-7|TRBV12-3/TRBV12-4|few
CASSRDQDRVQYF
TGTGCCAGCAGCCGGGACCAGGATCGGGTGCAGTACTTC
>TRBD1|TRBJ1-5|TRBV6-2/TRBV6-3|many
CASSPDRVAQPQHF
TGTGCCAGCAGCCCGGACAGGGTCGCGCAGCCCCAGCATTTT
>TRBD1|TRBJ1-6|TRBV27|many
CASSLLDRVKSPLHF
TGTGCCAGCAGTTTACTTGACAGGGTAAAATCACCCCTCCACTTT
>-|TRBJ2-2|TRBV6-1|-
CACSEGEVGELFF
TGTGCCTGCAGTGAAGGGGAGGTCGGGGAGCTGTTTTTT
>-|TRBJ1-2|TRBV10-3|many
CAISESGSLGTNGYTF
TGTGCCATCAGTGAGTCGGGTTCCTTGGGAACTAATGGCTACACCTTC
>TRBD1|TRBJ2-5|TRBV28|many
CASGADRSQETQYF
TGTGCCAGCGGGGCGGACAGGTCCCAAGAGACCCAGTACTTC